These T cell receptor beta chains were read from a single sample in a study of T cell responses to AZD1222 COVID-19 vaccine. Profiling relied on immunoSEQ multiplex PCR, and the TCRdb table lists in-frame clones only, not all of them. The sample shows fewer than 200,000 clones, about nine tenths of them seen only once. Sequenced material: peripheral blood, taken on day 0 of AZD1222 vaccination. These receptors all stem from an adult in good health. The CDR3 runs from the conserved cysteine through the conserved F or W. The D gene is left open where the match is weak. The size of a clone is reported for some rows only, either as once, few or many, or as a class for expanded clones.

TRBJ2-4	.	TRBV7-8	TRBD2	TGTGCCAGCAGCCCCTATTACGGGGGGACCAAAAACATTCAGTACTTC	CASSPYYGGTKNIQYF
TRBJ2-1	.	TRBV7-9	TRBD2	TGTGCCAGCAGCTTAGGGGTTAGCGGGAGGGCCGGATCCTACAATGAGCAGTTCTTC	CASSLGVSGRAGSYNEQFF
TRBJ2-3	.	TRBV6-5	.	TGTGCCAGCAGTTCCCCGAGGGACAAGAGCACAGATACGCAGTATTTT	CASSSPRDKSTDTQYF
TRBJ2-6	.	TRBV5-8	.	TGTGCCAGCAGCTTGGTTGTTTCGTGGGACTCTGGGGCCAACGTCCTGACTTTC	CASSLVVSWDSGANVLTF
TRBJ1-5	.	TRBV6-4	TRBD1	TGTGCCAGCAGCTACAGGGGGAGCAATCAGCCCCAGCATTTT	CASSYRGSNQPQHF
TRBJ1-1	.	TRBV29-1	.	TGCAGCGTTGAAAGAGGGGCCACTGAAGCTTTCTTT	CSVERGATEAFF
TRBJ1-2	once	TRBV11-2	.	TGTGCCAGCACCCTAGTTGGCGGACAGAACTATGGCTACACCTTC	CASTLVGGQNYGYTF
TRBJ1-6	once	TRBV5-6	TRBD1	TGTGCCAGCAGCAGATACGGACAGGGCGAGTCACCCCTCCACTTT	CASSRYGQGESPLHF
TRBJ2-6	.	TRBV4-1	.	TGCGCCAGCAGCCAAGATATGCAGGTACACTCTGGGGCCAACGTCCTGACTTTC	CASSQDMQVHSGANVLTF
TRBJ2-3	.	TRBV5-1	.	TGCGCCAGCAATAAAGGGACAACAGATACGCAGTATTTT	CASNKGTTDTQYF
TRBJ1-1	.	TRBV5-6	.	TGTGCCAGCAGCTTGAGAGGGGGGCGAACTGAAGCTTTCTTT	CASSLRGGRTEAFF
TRBJ1-5	.	TRBV6-6	.	TGTGCCAGCAGTCCGATCCACGGGACAAGGGAATCCCGCAATCAGCCCCAGCATTTT	CASSPIHGTRESRNQPQHF
TRBJ1-5	.	TRBV19	TRBD1	TGTGCCAGTAGTAGAGGACAGGGGCCGTCTAGAATCCAGCCCCAGCATTTT	CASSRGQGPSRIQPQHF
TRBJ2-1	.	TRBV5-4	TRBD2	TGTGCCAGCGGCATGAGCGGGAGGGGTTGGAATGAGCAGTTCTTC	CASGMSGRGWNEQFF
TRBJ1-4	.	TRBV28	.	TGTGCCAGCAGTTTCCGGACTCGGAGGGCTAATGAAAAACTGTTTTTT	CASSFRTRRANEKLFF
TRBJ2-7	.	TRBV7-9	.	TGTGCCAGCAGCTTACCCGGATCCTACGAGCAGTACTTC	CASSLPGSYEQYF
TRBJ1-5	.	TRBV5-6	.	TGTGCCAGCAGCACCTTGAGGGTCGGGGGCAATCAGCCCCAGCATTTT	CASSTLRVGGNQPQHF
TRBJ2-1	.	TRBV13	.	TGTGCCAGCAGCGGGGTAGTCCAGATCTTC	CASSGVVQIF
TRBJ1-3	.	TRBV5-5	TRBD1	TGTGCCAGCAGCTTAACAGGGGCAGGAAACACCATATATTTT	CASSLTGAGNTIYF
TRBJ1-6	.	TRBV6-5	.	TGTGCCAGCAGTTACCAAGGCAGCCTCAGGGCTTCACCCCTCCACTTT	CASSYQGSLRASPLHF
TRBJ2-7	.	TRBV2	.	TGTGCCAGCATTTCTACCTACGAGCAGTACTTC	CASISTYEQYF
TRBJ2-7	once	TRBV7-6	TRBD1	TGTGCCAGCAGCCCGACAGGGGCGTCATACGATGTGCAGTACTTC	CASSPTGASYDVQYF
TRBJ2-3	.	TRBV6-5	TRBD2	TGTGCCAGCAGGCCGCGGGGGGCTACAGATACGCAGTATTTT	CASRPRGATDTQYF
TRBJ2-5	.	TRBV12-3/TRBV12-4	.	TGTGCCAGCAGTCTAACCGGGTTGTGGACCCAGTACTTC	CASSLTGLWTQYF
TRBJ2-5	once	TRBV5-4	.	TGTGCCAGCAGCTTGGGTCTGGATCCGGGCGTTGAAGAGACCCAGTACTTC	CASSLGLDPGVEETQYF
TRBJ2-5	.	TRBV29-1	TRBD1	TGCAGCGTTGGGGGCCCTCGACAGGGGGTGGGAGAGACCCAGTACTTC	CSVGGPRQGVGETQYF
TRBJ2-5	.	TRBV9	.	TGTGCCAGCAGCGTCAGGAATCAAGAGACCCAGTACTTC	CASSVRNQETQYF
TRBJ2-3	.	TRBV9	.	TGTGCCAGCAGCCCTCGGGGTCCGCGGAACACAGATACGCAGTATTTT	CASSPRGPRNTDTQYF
TRBJ2-2	.	TRBV18	TRBD2	TGTGCCAGCTCACCCCTAAGGAGCGGGAGCATAACCGGGGAGCTGTTTTTT	CASSPLRSGSITGELFF
TRBJ2-7	.	TRBV5-6	.	TGTGCCAGCAGCTTGAAACAGCCTAACTACGAGCAGTACTTC	CASSLKQPNYEQYF
TRBJ2-7	.	TRBV7-9	.	TGTGCCAGCAGCCTGGGGCTTCGCGAGCAGTACTTC	CASSLGLREQYF
TRBJ2-7	.	TRBV29-1	.	TGCAGCGTTGTAAATGGCGAGCAGTACTTC	CSVVNGEQYF
TRBJ1-2	.	TRBV5-4	.	TGTGCCAGCAGCCCGAAGACCGCTAACTATGGCTACACCTTC	CASSPKTANYGYTF
TRBJ2-1	.	TRBV9	.	TGTGCCAGCAGCGCGAACAGGGGAGGGGCACATGAGCAGTTCTTC	CASSANRGGAHEQFF
TRBJ2-7	.	TRBV5-1	.	TGCGCCAGCAGCAGGGACACCTCTTCCTACGAGCAGTACTTC	CASSRDTSSYEQYF
TRBJ2-5	.	TRBV9	TRBD2	TGTGCCAGCAGCGTAGGTCTAGCGGGGCTCCAAGAGACCCAGTACTTC	CASSVGLAGLQETQYF
TRBJ2-1	.	TRBV7-2	.	TGTGCCAGCAGCTTTAGCGGACCCGACTACAATGAGCAGTTCTTC	CASSFSGPDYNEQFF
TRBJ1-1	.	TRBV9	TRBD1	TGTGCCAGCAGCCCCGGGACAGGGGAATACACTGAAGCTTTCTTT	CASSPGTGEYTEAFF
TRBJ1-2	few	TRBV7-8	.	TGTGCCAGCAGCGCCCTGGGAACAGGGTCTAACTATGGCTACACCTTC	CASSALGTGSNYGYTF